In its sample, the clone carrying this T cell receptor (beta chain) was seen a few times. The target antigen is unknown. The data were obtained in a study of T-cell memory formation after mild COVID-19. Study-level information: Largely, TCR clusters stayed within a single donor. Study-level findings and limits: The finding that pre-infection memory included some responding clones suggested that cross-reactive memory joined. Clones shrinking between day 15 and 85 showed a balanced CD4/CD8 split, and those that grew later tilted toward CD4+. In second-wave clones peaking day 37, SARS-CoV-2 specificity remained unconfirmed.

CDR3 length: 11 amino acids. Germline-derived CDR1 and CDR2 are SGHDT and YYEEEE. Trimming removed 7 bases at V and 7 bases at J, with 9 bases between. In TCRdb, the 5' RACE reads were re-called with MiXCR into one record per CDR3 protein. The data hold about 320,000 distinct CDR3 sequences, with over 11% observed a single time. The sequence came from a man aged 18 to 30 who had mild COVID-19 (a few samples of this study predate the infection). Cell type and time point are not known. Sequenced material: PBMCs or a T cell subset sorted from them (not recorded which). The V and J genes are TRBV5-6 and TRBJ2-1; the D gene could be TRBD1 or TRBD2 (5 bases each). The CDR3 loop reads CASLEGNEQFF. The CDR3 DNA reads as TGTGCCAGCCTTGAGGGGAATGAGCAGTTCTTC.